Listed below are T cell receptor beta chains from one sample, sequenced in a study of CD8+CD57+ T cells in acquired aplastic anemia. TCRdb processed the reads anew with MiXCR; each CDR3 protein has one entry. The data show about 160,000 distinct CDR3 sequences, around 40% seen once. Sequenced sample: sorted CD4+, CD8+, or CD8+CD57+ T cells (not recorded which) from PBMCs. Receptors were obtained from a human donor in good health. The conserved cysteine and the conserved F or W are not part of the CDR3 here. Fields, in order: J gene, V gene, CDR3 protein.

J gene: TRBJ1-1
V gene: TRBV3-1
CDR3 protein: ASSHGTEAF

J gene: TRBJ1-6
V gene: TRBV13
CDR3 protein: ASSLSHSGGGSPLH

J gene: TRBJ1-5
V gene: TRBV4-1
CDR3 protein: ASSQVRADQPQH

J gene: TRBJ1-2
V gene: TRBV9
CDR3 protein: ASTEANYGYT

J gene: TRBJ2-1
V gene: TRBV15
CDR3 protein: ATSFSGEYEQF

J gene: TRBJ1-1
V gene: TRBV7-2
CDR3 protein: ASSFLTGRDAV

J gene: TRBJ1-5
V gene: TRBV6-2/TRBV6-3
CDR3 protein: ASSYGGAGNQPQH

J gene: TRBJ2-7
V gene: TRBV7-2
CDR3 protein: ASSSYGRGYEQY

J gene: TRBJ2-7
V gene: TRBV5-1
CDR3 protein: ASSLSMTAYEQY

J gene: TRBJ2-7
V gene: TRBV3-1
CDR3 protein: ASSQDVGGGGFSYEQY

J gene: TRBJ1-1
V gene: TRBV10-3
CDR3 protein: AISDPQGWTEAF

J gene: TRBJ2-2
V gene: TRBV7-3
CDR3 protein: ASSLNTGELF

J gene: TRBJ2-5
V gene: TRBV9
CDR3 protein: ASSVASGLAPQETQY

J gene: TRBJ2-5
V gene: TRBV3-1
CDR3 protein: ASSHFRTGGETQY

J gene: TRBJ1-2
V gene: TRBV20-1
CDR3 protein: SARAGSYGYT

J gene: TRBJ1-1
V gene: TRBV7-3
CDR3 protein: ASSFQSGLLTEAF

J gene: TRBJ2-7
V gene: TRBV4-3
CDR3 protein: ASSHGDRVRHEQY

J gene: TRBJ2-5
V gene: TRBV7-6
CDR3 protein: ASSLMPEQETQY

J gene: TRBJ2-7
V gene: TRBV2
CDR3 protein: ASSLVQGGGYEQY

J gene: TRBJ2-7
V gene: TRBV13
CDR3 protein: ASSRSALGEDEQY

J gene: TRBJ2-2
V gene: TRBV2
CDR3 protein: ASNKGLARELF

J gene: TRBJ1-6
V gene: TRBV14
CDR3 protein: ASSQGRVGAGSPLH

J gene: TRBJ2-1
V gene: TRBV7-7
CDR3 protein: ASDPAYHSYNEQF

J gene: TRBJ2-1
V gene: TRBV5-1
CDR3 protein: ASSQGQGDYNEQF

J gene: TRBJ2-7
V gene: TRBV7-2
CDR3 protein: ASSSRTSGPYEQY

J gene: TRBJ1-1
V gene: TRBV2
CDR3 protein: ASSEGEAF

J gene: TRBJ2-5
V gene: TRBV7-6
CDR3 protein: ASTTLSSGETQY

J gene: TRBJ1-6
V gene: TRBV9
CDR3 protein: ASSVSGRNNSPLH

J gene: TRBJ1-3
V gene: TRBV28
CDR3 protein: ASSHRDGGNTIY

J gene: TRBJ2-5
V gene: TRBV29-1
CDR3 protein: SVASNAGAETQY

J gene: TRBJ2-3
V gene: TRBV24-1
CDR3 protein: ATSDQQGSSTDTQY

J gene: TRBJ2-7
V gene: TRBV18
CDR3 protein: ASSLSGAGRYEQY

J gene: TRBJ1-2
V gene: TRBV12-3/TRBV12-4
CDR3 protein: ASSKGQGQLVYGYT

J gene: TRBJ2-6
V gene: TRBV12-3/TRBV12-4
CDR3 protein: ASSLRTGAAGANVLT

J gene: TRBJ1-1
V gene: TRBV6-1
CDR3 protein: ASRADGNTEAF

J gene: TRBJ2-7
V gene: TRBV7-9
CDR3 protein: ASSLWRGSTYEQY

J gene: TRBJ2-5
V gene: TRBV27
CDR3 protein: ASSSLGTGEVGTQY

J gene: TRBJ1-3
V gene: TRBV19
CDR3 protein: ASSIEVRAGNTIY

J gene: TRBJ1-6
V gene: TRBV7-9
CDR3 protein: ACSLQQNSPLH

J gene: TRBJ1-6
V gene: TRBV19
CDR3 protein: ASTSTGLGSPLH

J gene: TRBJ2-7
V gene: TRBV29-1
CDR3 protein: SVRGGGGESYEQY

J gene: TRBJ2-1
V gene: TRBV24-1
CDR3 protein: ATPLTSGDSYNEQF

J gene: TRBJ1-1
V gene: TRBV20-1
CDR3 protein: RAVASNTEAF

J gene: TRBJ2-7
V gene: TRBV2
CDR3 protein: ATSDRTSGANEQY

J gene: TRBJ2-7
V gene: TRBV2
CDR3 protein: ASDGGYEQY

J gene: TRBJ1-6
V gene: TRBV27
CDR3 protein: ASSTPPQGLRSPLH

J gene: TRBJ1-5
V gene: TRBV10-3
CDR3 protein: AISERNGQGNQPQH

J gene: TRBJ1-1
V gene: TRBV12-3/TRBV12-4
CDR3 protein: ASRSRQGSNTEAF

J gene: TRBJ1-4
V gene: TRBV7-8
CDR3 protein: ASSLAGGEVSF

J gene: TRBJ2-7
V gene: TRBV25-1
CDR3 protein: ASSATYRGSPSKQY

J gene: TRBJ2-1
V gene: TRBV20-1
CDR3 protein: SARVGSGAYNEQF

J gene: TRBJ2-2
V gene: TRBV7-6
CDR3 protein: ASSFFRGANTGELF

J gene: TRBJ2-7
V gene: TRBV20-1
CDR3 protein: SARAGTRVAEQY

J gene: TRBJ2-3
V gene: TRBV7-2
CDR3 protein: ASSLGAASAQY

J gene: TRBJ2-7
V gene: TRBV7-9
CDR3 protein: ASSAWDKKTYEQY